This record covers a single T cell receptor (beta chain). Its target is unknown. V was cut by 4 bases and J by 0 bases, with 10 bases left in between. Germline assignment: CDR1 LGHDT and CDR2 YNNKEL (reference sequence). There are 15 residues in the CDR3. Library preparation (for TCRbeta) was performed with unique molecular identifiers. TCRdb used MiXCR to reprocess the PCR reads, holding one entry per CDR3 protein. The sample lists 780,000 or so distinct CDR3 sequences, roughly 15% seen once, with around 5% in the top ten. These data come from a study of T-cell reconstitution after alpha-beta-depleted transplantation in children. Findings and caveats of the study: When one year had passed after transplant, most T-cell counts and diversity came from newly produced T cells. From surviving recipient T cells and thymic progenitors came the high day-60 TCRbeta diversity observed in some patients.

The receptor comes from a male patient aged 10 to 17 who had a stem cell transplant for acute lymphoblastic leukemia, so the T cells may come from the graft donor. Sequencing used PBMCs, mostly from graft donor cells, obtained 360 days after TCRalphabeta/CD19-depleted stem cell transplant. The chain is built from TRBV3-1 and TRBJ1-3; a possible D gene is TRBD1 (6 bases). The CDR3 DNA is TGTGCCAGCAGCCTTGGACAGCTCTCTGGAAACACCATATATTTT. Protein product: CASSLGQLSGNTIYF.